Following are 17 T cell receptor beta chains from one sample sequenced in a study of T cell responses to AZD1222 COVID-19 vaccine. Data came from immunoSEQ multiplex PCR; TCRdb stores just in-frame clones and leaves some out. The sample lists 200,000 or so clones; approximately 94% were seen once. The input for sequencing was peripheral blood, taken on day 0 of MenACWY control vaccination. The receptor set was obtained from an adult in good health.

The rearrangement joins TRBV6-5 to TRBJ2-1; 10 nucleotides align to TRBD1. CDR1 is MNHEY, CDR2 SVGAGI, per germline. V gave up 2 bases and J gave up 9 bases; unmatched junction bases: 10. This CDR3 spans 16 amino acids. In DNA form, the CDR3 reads TGTGCCAGCAGTTACCCTTCGACAGGGGGCTTAGCTGAGCAGTTCTTC. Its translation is CASSYPSTGGLAEQFF.

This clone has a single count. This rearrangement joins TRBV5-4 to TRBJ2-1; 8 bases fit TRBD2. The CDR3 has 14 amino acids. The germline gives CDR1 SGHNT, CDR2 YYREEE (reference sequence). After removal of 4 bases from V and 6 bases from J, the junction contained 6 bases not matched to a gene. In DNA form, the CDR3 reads TGTGCCAGCAGCCGGGGGGGTCGGAGCAATGAGCAGTTCTTC. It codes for CASSRGGRSNEQFF.

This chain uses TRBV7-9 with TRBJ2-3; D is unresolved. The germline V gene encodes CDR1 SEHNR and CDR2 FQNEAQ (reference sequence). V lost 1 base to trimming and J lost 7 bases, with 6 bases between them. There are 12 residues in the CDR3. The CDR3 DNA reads TGTGCCAGCAGCTTAGATAGGAATACGCAGTATTTT. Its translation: CASSLDRNTQYF.

The CDR3 coding sequence is TGCGCCAGCAGCTTGGACAGGGGTACCTATGGCTACACCTTC. Its translation: CASSLDRGTYGYTF. The J gene is TRBJ1-2, the V gene TRBV5-1; 7 nucleotides line up with TRBD1. The CDR3 sequence is 14 residues long. Germline V lookup: CDR1 SGHRS, CDR2 YFSETQ. The trim removed 0 bases at V and 4 bases at J, leaving 3 bases unmatched. Supplemented by reference TRBV5-1 and TRBJ1-2, the full variable domain reads KAGVTQTPRYLIKTRGQQVTLSCSPISGHRSVSWYQQTPGQGLQFLFEYFSETQRNKGNFPGRFSGRQFSNSRSEMNVSTLELGDSALYLCASSLDRGTYGYTFGSGTRLTVV.

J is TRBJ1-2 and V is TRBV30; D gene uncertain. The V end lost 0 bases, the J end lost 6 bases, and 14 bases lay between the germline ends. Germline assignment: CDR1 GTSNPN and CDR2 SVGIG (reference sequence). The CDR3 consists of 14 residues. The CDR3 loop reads CAWSVSGFWDGYTF. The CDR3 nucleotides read TGTGCCTGGAGTGTATCTGGGTTTTGGGATGGCTACACCTTC.

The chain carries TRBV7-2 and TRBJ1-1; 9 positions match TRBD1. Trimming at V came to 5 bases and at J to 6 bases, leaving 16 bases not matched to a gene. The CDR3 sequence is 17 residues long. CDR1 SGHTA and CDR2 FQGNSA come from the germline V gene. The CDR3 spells CASSRSRGGTGFPEAFF. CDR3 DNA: TGTGCCAGCAGCCGCTCCCGTGGCGGGACAGGGTTCCCTGAAGCTTTCTTT.

CDR3 DNA: TGTGCCAGCAGCTTTCTAGCGGGGGGATCTTCCGAGCAGTTCTTC. It is translated as CASSFLAGGSSEQFF. The V gene is TRBV7-4, the J gene TRBJ2-1; 11 positions agree with TRBD2. The germline V gene encodes CDR1 SGHVT and CDR2 SQSDAQ. The CDR3 runs 15 residues. J was trimmed by 10 bases and V by 3 bases; bases with no gene match: 8.

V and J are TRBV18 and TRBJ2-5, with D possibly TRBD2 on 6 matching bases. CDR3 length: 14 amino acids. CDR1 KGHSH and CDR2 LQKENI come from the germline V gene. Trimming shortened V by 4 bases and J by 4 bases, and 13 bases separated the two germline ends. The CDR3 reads CASSLSVGRETQYF. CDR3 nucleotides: TGTGCCAGCTCACTTAGCGTCGGGAGAGAGACCCAGTACTTC.

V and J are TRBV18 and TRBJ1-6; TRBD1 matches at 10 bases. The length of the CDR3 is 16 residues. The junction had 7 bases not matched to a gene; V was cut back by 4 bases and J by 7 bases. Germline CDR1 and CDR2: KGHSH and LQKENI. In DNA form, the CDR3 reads TGTGCCAGCTCACAAGCGACAGGGGGCGGGAATTCACCCCTCCACTTT. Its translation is CASSQATGGGNSPLHF.

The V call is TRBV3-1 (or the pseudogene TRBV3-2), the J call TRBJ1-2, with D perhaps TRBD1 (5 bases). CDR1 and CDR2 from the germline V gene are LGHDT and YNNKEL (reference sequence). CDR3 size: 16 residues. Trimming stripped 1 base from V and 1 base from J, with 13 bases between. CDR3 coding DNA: TGTGCCAGCAGCCAAGGACCGGGACCTCTTAACTATGGCTACACCTTC. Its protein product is CASSQGPGPLNYGYTF.

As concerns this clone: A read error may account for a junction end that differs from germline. The CDR3 bases are TGTGCTAGCAGCTTAGATAGGTTTAGCAGGATGAATTTGAACACTGAAGCTTTCTTT. Its protein is CASSLDRFSRMNLNTEAFF. The chain employs TRBV7-7 and TRBJ1-1; D not resolved. This CDR3 has 19 amino acids. CDR1 is SSHAT and CDR2 is FNYEAQ in the germline V gene (reference sequence).

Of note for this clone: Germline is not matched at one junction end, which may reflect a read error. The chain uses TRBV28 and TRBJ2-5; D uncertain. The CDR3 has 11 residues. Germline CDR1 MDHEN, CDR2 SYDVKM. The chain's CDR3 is CASRAQVTQYF. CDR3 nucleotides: TGTGCCAGCAGGGCGCAAGTGACCCAGTACTTC.

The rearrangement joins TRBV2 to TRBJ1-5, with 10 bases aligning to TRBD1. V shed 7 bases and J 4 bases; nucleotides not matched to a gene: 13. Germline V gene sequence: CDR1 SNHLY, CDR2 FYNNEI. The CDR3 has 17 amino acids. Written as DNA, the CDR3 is TGTGCCAGCACTTACTTGGGGGACAGGGGCCGGAATCAGCCCCAGCATTTT. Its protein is CASTYLGDRGRNQPQHF.

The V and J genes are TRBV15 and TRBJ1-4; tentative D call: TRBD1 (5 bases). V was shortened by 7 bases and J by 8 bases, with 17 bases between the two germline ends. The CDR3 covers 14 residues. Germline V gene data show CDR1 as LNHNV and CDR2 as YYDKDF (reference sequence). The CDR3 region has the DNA TGTGCCACCAATACGGGGGTAACGGGGGAAAAACTGTTTTTT. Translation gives CATNTGVTGEKLFF.

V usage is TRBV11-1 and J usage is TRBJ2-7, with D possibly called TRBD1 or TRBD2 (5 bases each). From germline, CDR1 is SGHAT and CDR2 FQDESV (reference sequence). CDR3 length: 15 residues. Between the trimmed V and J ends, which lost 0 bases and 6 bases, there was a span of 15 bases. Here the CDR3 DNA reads TGTGCCAGCAGCTTAGCGGGGACGGAGGTAGCCGAGCAGTACTTC. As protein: CASSLAGTEVAEQYF. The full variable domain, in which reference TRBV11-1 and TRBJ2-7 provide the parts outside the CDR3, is EAEVAQSPRYKITEKSQAVAFWCDPISGHATLYWYRQILGQGPELLVQFQDESVVDDSQLPKDRFSAERLKGVDSTLKIQPAELGDSAMYLCASSLAGTEVAEQYFGPGTRLTVT.

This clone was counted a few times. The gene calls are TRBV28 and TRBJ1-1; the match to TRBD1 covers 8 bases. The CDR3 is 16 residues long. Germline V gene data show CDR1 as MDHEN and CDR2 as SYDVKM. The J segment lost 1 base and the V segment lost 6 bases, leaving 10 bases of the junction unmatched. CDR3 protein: CASREAGGAGNTEAFF. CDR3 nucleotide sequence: TGTGCCAGCAGGGAAGCAGGGGGCGCGGGGAACACTGAAGCTTTCTTT.

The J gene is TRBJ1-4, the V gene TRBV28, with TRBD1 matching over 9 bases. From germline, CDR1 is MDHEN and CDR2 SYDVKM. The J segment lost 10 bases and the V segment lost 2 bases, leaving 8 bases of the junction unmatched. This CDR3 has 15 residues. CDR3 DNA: TGTGCCAGCAGTTTAGGGGGGACAGGGAAGGGAAAACTGTTTTTT. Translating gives CASSLGGTGKGKLFF.